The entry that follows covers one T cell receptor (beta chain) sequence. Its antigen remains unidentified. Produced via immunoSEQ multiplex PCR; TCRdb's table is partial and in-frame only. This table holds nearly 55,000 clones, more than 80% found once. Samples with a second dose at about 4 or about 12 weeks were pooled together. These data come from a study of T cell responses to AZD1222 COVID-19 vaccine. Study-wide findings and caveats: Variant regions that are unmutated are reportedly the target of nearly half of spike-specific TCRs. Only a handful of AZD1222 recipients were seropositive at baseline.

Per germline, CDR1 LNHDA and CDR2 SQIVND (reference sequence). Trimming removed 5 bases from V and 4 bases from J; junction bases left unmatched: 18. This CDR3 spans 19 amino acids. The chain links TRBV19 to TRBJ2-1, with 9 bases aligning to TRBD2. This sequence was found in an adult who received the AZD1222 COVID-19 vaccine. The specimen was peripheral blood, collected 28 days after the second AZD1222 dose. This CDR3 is CASSSSGTSWKLGYNEQFF. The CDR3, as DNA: TGTGCCAGTAGTTCATCCGGGACTAGCTGGAAATTAGGGTACAATGAGCAGTTCTTC.